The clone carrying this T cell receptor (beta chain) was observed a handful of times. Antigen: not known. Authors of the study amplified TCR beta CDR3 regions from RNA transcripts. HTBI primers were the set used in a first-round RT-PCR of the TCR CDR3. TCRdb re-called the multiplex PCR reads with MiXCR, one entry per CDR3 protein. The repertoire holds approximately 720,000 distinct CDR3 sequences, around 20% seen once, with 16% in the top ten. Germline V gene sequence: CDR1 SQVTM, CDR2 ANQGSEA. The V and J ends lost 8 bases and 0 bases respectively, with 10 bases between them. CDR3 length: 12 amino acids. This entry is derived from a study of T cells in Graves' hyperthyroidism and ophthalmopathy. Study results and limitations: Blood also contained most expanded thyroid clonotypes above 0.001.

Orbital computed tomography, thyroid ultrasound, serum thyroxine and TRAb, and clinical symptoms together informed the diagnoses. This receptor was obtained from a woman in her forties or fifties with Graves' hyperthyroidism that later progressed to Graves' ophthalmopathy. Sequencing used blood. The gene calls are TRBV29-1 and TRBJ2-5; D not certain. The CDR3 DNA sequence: TGCAGCTTCGAAGGTTACCAAGAGACCCAGTACTTC. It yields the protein CSFEGYQETQYF.